This record concerns one TCR beta chain sequence. The data originate from a study of blood T cell repertoires in COVID-19. The repertoire was sequenced with immunoSEQ multiplex PCR; TCRdb's copy has only in-frame clones and lacks some. The table records approximately 70,000 clones, roughly 86% of them present only once. Losses at the gene ends were 4 bases for V and 0 bases for J; bases not matched to a gene: 7. The germline CDR1 and CDR2 sequences are SGHNT and YYREEE (reference sequence). This CDR3 has 16 residues. The sequenced sample consisted of peripheral blood. This receptor was taken from a man between 65 and 85 years old with active COVID-19. The rearrangement uses TRBV5-4 and TRBJ2-1; 7 nucleotides line up with TRBD2. The CDR3 reads CASSPGGTSSYNEQFF. DNA for the CDR3: TGTGCCAGCAGCCCGGGGGGTACCAGCTCCTACAATGAGCAGTTCTTC.